This T cell receptor beta chain was sequenced during a study of cytomegalovirus exposure and HLA in healthy donors. The PCR had 60 Vbeta and 13 Jbeta primers. Repertoires were generated with immunoSEQ multiplex PCR, while TCRdb's copy carries only in-frame clones and drops some. Found here are about 100,000 clones, roughly three quarters of them singletons; the top ten hold under 5%. The sample was PBMCs. This clonotype was obtained from a woman aged 45 to 65 in good health and CMV-seropositive.

The CDR3 loop is CASSLGRDRLTNYGYTF. The CDR3 DNA follows: TGTGCCAGCAGCTTGGGCCGGGACAGGCTTACTAACTATGGCTACACCTTC. V gene TRBV5-6 combines with J gene TRBJ1-2; 8 nucleotides agree with TRBD1. Losses at the gene ends were 0 bases for V and 0 bases for J; bases not matched to a gene: 7. The CDR3 contains 17 residues. CDR1 is SGHDT and CDR2 is YYEEEE in the germline V gene.